The 29 T cell receptor beta chains reported below all come from one sample, sequenced in a study of cytomegalovirus exposure and HLA in healthy donors. Sequenced by immunoSEQ multiplex PCR; TCRdb stores in-frame clones only, minus some. The profile covers about 200,000 clones, with roughly 81% appearing a single time and roughly 1.2% taken by the ten largest. The material sequenced was PBMCs. These receptors were obtained from a woman in her 30s in good health and CMV-seronegative.

CDR3 amino acids: CASSSRIAGDEQFF. CDR3 DNA sequence: TGTGCCAGCAGCTCAAGGATAGCGGGCGATGAGCAGTTCTTC. The J gene is TRBJ2-1, the V gene TRBV7-9; TRBD2 agrees at 7 bases. Germline values: CDR1 SEHNR, CDR2 FQNEAQ (reference sequence). With 4 bases clipped from V and 8 bases from J, the junction kept 8 bases outside the gene matches. This CDR3 is 14 amino acids long.

This clone showed up just a few times. This rearrangement joins TRBV5-1 to TRBJ1-2; D gene ambiguous. The germline gives CDR1 SGHRS, CDR2 YFSETQ. The CDR3 length is 15 residues. Deletions cut 3 bases from V and 6 bases from J, with 18 bases between. The CDR3 here is CASSSDTPRMDGYTF. For the CDR3, the DNA is TGCGCCAGCAGCTCGGATACACCGCGGATGGATGGCTACACCTTC.

The chain employs TRBV19 and TRBJ1-2, with 7 bases identical to TRBD1. V was pared by 7 bases and J by 7 bases, with 15 bases of the junction left unmatched. The germline gives CDR1 LNHDA, CDR2 SQIVND (reference sequence). The CDR3 has 15 amino acids. The CDR3 reads CASTLNPDRVLGYTF. The DNA of the CDR3 is TGTGCCAGTACCTTAAACCCAGACAGGGTCCTTGGCTACACCTTC. The whole variable domain, filled in from reference TRBV19 and TRBJ1-2, reads DGGITQSPKYLFRKEGQNVTLSCEQNLNHDAMYWYRQDPGQGLRLIYYSQIVNDFQKGDIAEGYSVSREKKESFPLTVTSAQKNPTAFYLCASTLNPDRVLGYTFGSGTRLTVV.

This rearrangement joins TRBV19 to TRBJ1-2, with unresolved D. There are 13 residues in the CDR3. Trimming pared 8 bases from V and 4 bases from J, leaving 14 bases between. Looked up from germline, CDR1 is LNHDA and CDR2 is SQIVND (reference sequence). The CDR3 DNA reads TGTGCCAGTGCTGAGGGAGGCCCCTATGGCTACACCTTC. Its translation: CASAEGGPYGYTF.

The V call is TRBV19, the J call TRBJ1-2, with D tentatively TRBD1 (5 bases). V lost 7 bases and J 2 bases, leaving 17 bases between the germline ends. There are 15 residues in the CDR3. Germline CDR1 is LNHDA and CDR2 is SQIVND (reference sequence). This CDR3 reads CASTYRAQGNYGYTF. The CDR3 bases are TGTGCCAGTACCTATAGGGCCCAGGGAAACTATGGCTACACCTTC.

The rearrangement joins TRBV5-8 to TRBJ2-7; possible D gene TRBD1, 5 bases. This CDR3 has 12 amino acids. From germline, CDR1 is SGHTS and CDR2 YDEGEE. The V end lost 4 bases, the J end lost 9 bases, and 14 bases lay between the germline ends. CDR3 in DNA: TGTGCCAGCAGCCCGATGGTTACAGGGCAGTACTTC. It encodes CASSPMVTGQYF.

The chain recombines TRBV2 with TRBJ1-3; D gene ambiguous. V lost 1 base, J lost 3 bases, and 13 bases lay in between. Looked up from germline, CDR1 is SNHLY and CDR2 is FYNNEI. CDR3 size: 16 residues. The CDR3 reads CASSEGLSANGNTIYF. The CDR3 DNA reads TGTGCCAGCAGTGAAGGTTTGTCCGCTAATGGAAACACCATATATTTT.

This clone appeared a few times. V usage is TRBV19 and J usage is TRBJ1-5; maybe TRBD1 (6 bases). Looked up from germline, CDR1 is LNHDA and CDR2 is SQIVND (reference sequence). CDR3 length: 14 residues. Trimming shortened V by 8 bases and J by 4 bases, and 15 bases separated the two germline ends. This CDR3 is CASLTGNLNQPQHF. DNA for the CDR3: TGTGCCAGTTTAACAGGGAACCTAAATCAGCCCCAGCATTTT. Combining the CDR3 with reference TRBV19 and TRBJ1-5 gives the whole variable domain DGGITQSPKYLFRKEGQNVTLSCEQNLNHDAMYWYRQDPGQGLRLIYYSQIVNDFQKGDIAEGYSVSREKKESFPLTVTSAQKNPTAFYLCASLTGNLNQPQHFGDGTRLSIL.

The chain couples TRBV5-1 to TRBJ2-5; TRBD2 matches 11 bases. The CDR3 is made up of 20 amino acids. Germline CDR1 and CDR2: SGHRS and YFSETQ. V lost 2 bases, J lost 4 bases, and 19 bases stayed unmatched. The CDR3 DNA follows: TGCGCCAGCAGCTTTTCTGGGGCGATGCTAGCGGGAGGAGTTGCAGAGACCCAGTACTTC. Protein product: CASSFSGAMLAGGVAETQYF.

This clone was observed a few times. The chain employs TRBV2 and TRBJ2-5, with 10 positions matching TRBD2. The germline gives CDR1 SNHLY, CDR2 FYNNEI. The CDR3 is made up of 14 amino acids. J was trimmed by 6 bases and V by 4 bases; bases with no gene match: 5. CDR3 protein: CASSVGLARQTQYF. The CDR3 coding sequence is TGTGCCAGCAGTGTGGGACTAGCGCGGCAGACCCAGTACTTC.

V and J are TRBV5-6 and TRBJ1-4, with D maybe TRBD1 (5 bases). The CDR3 is 15 amino acids. In germline, CDR1 is SGHDT, CDR2 YYEEEE. With 4 bases removed from V and 6 bases from J, the gap between germline ends came to 16 bases. The CDR3 region is CASSIRTPWDEKLFF. CDR3 sequence (DNA): TGTGCCAGCAGCATAAGGACACCTTGGGATGAAAAACTGTTTTTT. Looking up the rest from reference TRBV5-6 and TRBJ1-4 gives the full variable domain: DAGVTQSPTHLIKTRGQQVTLRCSPKSGHDTVSWYQQALGQGPQFIFQYYEEEERQRGNFPDRFSGHQFPNYSSELNVNALLLGDSALYLCASSIRTPWDEKLFFGSGTQLSVL.

The chain couples TRBV6-5 to TRBJ1-5; D is unresolved. The V and J ends lost 0 bases and 1 base respectively, with 10 bases between them. Germline loops: CDR1 MNHEY, CDR2 SVGAGI. The CDR3 runs 16 residues. The CDR3: CASSYSYSTSNQPQHF. DNA for the CDR3: TGTGCCAGCAGTTACTCCTATAGTACGAGCAATCAGCCCCAGCATTTT.

The genes are TRBV5-4 and TRBJ1-5, with 7 bases identical to TRBD1. With 0 bases clipped from V and 10 bases from J, the junction kept 4 bases outside the gene matches. CDR3 size: 13 residues. Germline assignment: CDR1 SGHNT and CDR2 YYREEE (reference sequence). CDR3 sequence reads: CASSLGQGGPQHF. The CDR3 DNA reads as TGTGCCAGCAGCTTGGGGCAGGGGGGCCCCCAGCATTTT.

This chain joins TRBV5-1 and TRBJ2-5; D is undetermined. Germline CDR1 and CDR2: SGHRS and YFSETQ. The germline V and J ends were trimmed by 0 bases and 4 bases, with 4 bases remaining between them. The CDR3 has 12 amino acids. DNA of the CDR3: TGCGCCAGCAGCTTGGATCGAGAGACCCAGTACTTC. Protein sequence: CASSLDRETQYF.

V usage is TRBV15 and J usage is TRBJ2-5, with 7 bases matching TRBD1. The V segment lost 0 bases and the J segment 2 bases; nucleotides outside the gene matches: 3. This CDR3 spans 15 amino acids. CDR1 LNHNV and CDR2 YYDKDF come from the germline V gene (reference sequence). CDR3 sequence: CATSRDPGQQETQYF. Written as DNA, the CDR3 is TGTGCCACCAGCAGAGACCCGGGACAGCAAGAGACCCAGTACTTC. Variable domain in full (rest from reference TRBV15 and TRBJ2-5): DAMVIQNPRYQVTQFGKPVTLSCSQTLNHNVMYWYQQKSSQAPKLLFHYYDKDFNNEADTPDNFQSRRPNTSFCFLDIRSPGLGDTAMYLCATSRDPGQQETQYFGPGTRLLVL.

This chain uses TRBV7-6 with TRBJ2-5; TRBD2 matches at 7 bases. Trimming cost V 1 base and J 2 bases; bases outside gene matches: 13. Germline loops: CDR1 SGHVS, CDR2 FNYEAQ. This CDR3 has 18 residues. CDR3 region: CASSLVRGSGATQETQYF. The CDR3 nucleotides read TGTGCCAGCAGCTTAGTTCGGGGGAGCGGGGCGACTCAAGAGACCCAGTACTTC.

This clone was observed a handful of times. The rearrangement links TRBV5-5 to TRBJ1-6; D possibly corresponds to TRBD1 (5 bases). Germline CDR1 and CDR2: SGHKS and YYEKEE (reference sequence). V lost 1 base and J 5 bases, leaving 7 bases between the germline ends. The CDR3 has 14 residues. As DNA, the CDR3 is TGTGCCAGCAGCTTGTGGGGGGATAATTCACCCCTCCACTTT. It encodes CASSLWGDNSPLHF.

The V and J genes are TRBV7-8 and TRBJ1-1; 7 nucleotides align to TRBD1. J gave up 0 bases and V 5 bases, and 6 bases lay outside the gene matches. This CDR3 contains 15 residues. Germline values: CDR1 SGHVS, CDR2 FQNEAQ. The CDR3 DNA reads TGTGCCAGCAGCGCCCAAGGACAGGTGAACACTGAAGCTTTCTTT. It is translated as CASSAQGQVNTEAFF.

The chain uses TRBV28 and TRBJ1-1; D not resolved. Looked up from germline, CDR1 is MDHEN and CDR2 is SYDVKM. Deletions cut 8 bases from V and 4 bases from J, with 11 bases between. This CDR3 is built from 12 residues. CDR3 sequence reads: CASCVGSTEAFF. CDR3 bases: TGTGCCAGCTGCGTCGGGAGCACTGAAGCTTTCTTT.

This clone was observed a few times. V usage is TRBV7-9 and J usage is TRBJ1-5, with 7 bases aligning to TRBD1. V was pared by 5 bases and J by 7 bases, with 8 bases of the junction left unmatched. Germline loops: CDR1 SEHNR, CDR2 FQNEAQ (reference sequence). This CDR3 spans 14 amino acids. The CDR3 sequence is CASSADRALQPQHF. DNA for the CDR3: TGTGCCAGCAGCGCTGACAGGGCTTTACAGCCCCAGCATTTT.

The gene calls are TRBV4-1 and TRBJ2-1, with TRBD2 matching 10 bases. V lost 2 bases and J lost 5; bases outside the gene matches: 9. Germline loops: CDR1 MGHRA, CDR2 YSYEKL. The CDR3 has 17 residues. CDR3 in amino acids: CASSQPPGLARNNEQFF. The CDR3 nucleotides read TGCGCCAGCAGCCAACCCCCGGGACTAGCGCGTAACAATGAGCAGTTCTTC.

The rearrangement uses TRBV6-5 and TRBJ2-1; D possibly corresponds to TRBD2 (5 bases). The CDR3 is 13 amino acids. Looked up from germline, CDR1 is MNHEY and CDR2 is SVGAGI. V shed 4 bases and J shed 4 bases, with 8 bases lying between them. Here the CDR3 reads CASSSWTYNEQFF. CDR3 in DNA: TGTGCCAGCAGTTCCTGGACTTACAATGAGCAGTTCTTC.

V and J are TRBV27 and TRBJ1-6, with D unresolved. The CDR3 spans 15 residues. Looked up from germline, CDR1 is MNHEY and CDR2 is SMNVEV (reference sequence). V lost 3 bases and J 6 bases, leaving 12 bases between the germline ends. In DNA, the CDR3 is TGTGCCAGCAGTTTTAGCGGGCAGCCTAATTCACCCCTCCACTTT. Its protein product is CASSFSGQPNSPLHF.

J is TRBJ1-2 and V is TRBV4-1; D not resolved. The CDR3 contains 17 residues. Trimming pared 0 bases from V and 4 bases from J, leaving 18 bases between. Germline loops: CDR1 MGHRA, CDR2 YSYEKL. This CDR3 reads CASSQDTGTAGIYGYTF. The CDR3 region has the DNA TGCGCCAGCAGCCAAGATACGGGAACAGCTGGAATCTATGGCTACACCTTC.

CDR3 nucleotides: TGTGCCAGCAGCCCTCCCCGTGACACCGGGGAGCTGTTTTTT. Its protein is CASSPPRDTGELFF. The genes are TRBV2 and TRBJ2-2, with D uncertain. The CDR3 consists of 14 residues. The germline V and J ends were trimmed by 6 bases and 3 bases, with 11 bases remaining between them. Per germline, CDR1 SNHLY and CDR2 FYNNEI.

The genes are TRBV19 and TRBJ1-2, with 12 bases lining up with TRBD1. Germline CDR1 and CDR2: LNHDA and SQIVND (reference sequence). The CDR3 runs to 15 residues. Trimming took 3 bases from V and 7 from J; bases not matched to a gene: 6. This chain's CDR3 is CASSILGTGGFGYTF. CDR3 bases: TGTGCCAGTAGTATTCTGGGGACAGGGGGCTTTGGCTACACCTTC.

This sequence joins TRBV28 and TRBJ1-5; tentative D call: TRBD1 (6 bases). Germline CDR1 and CDR2: MDHEN and SYDVKM. This CDR3 contains 15 residues. V gave up 7 bases and J gave up 5 bases, with 18 bases separating them. CDR3: CASNDNTGLDQPQHF. CDR3 in DNA: TGTGCCAGCAACGACAATACAGGGTTGGATCAGCCCCAGCATTTT.

The table lists this clone with many counts. The CDR3 protein is CASSVSQVPSGNTIYF. The CDR3, as DNA: TGTGCCAGCAGTGTTTCACAGGTCCCCTCTGGAAACACCATATATTTT. V and J are TRBV6-1 and TRBJ1-3, with D possibly being TRBD1 (5 bases). V was shortened by 4 bases and J by 0 bases, with 13 bases between the two germline ends. Germline CDR1 reads MNHNS; CDR2 reads SASEGT. This CDR3 is built from 16 residues.

The rearrangement links TRBV9 to TRBJ1-2; 10 bases match TRBD1. CDR1 SGDLS and CDR2 YYNGEE come from the germline V gene. The V and J ends lost 3 bases and 8 bases, in that order; junction bases with no gene match: 10. The CDR3 sequence is 15 residues long. The CDR3 spells CASSAGDRGVPGYTF. The CDR3 DNA sequence: TGTGCCAGCAGCGCAGGGGACAGGGGCGTTCCCGGCTACACCTTC.